The entry below gives a single T cell receptor (beta chain) sequence along with its context. The data were produced by immunoSEQ multiplex PCR, yet TCRdb's version contains in-frame clones alone and is incomplete. The sample holds just under 45,000 clones, more than 90% seen once. This sample is drawn from a study of T cell changes during pregnancy in multiple sclerosis. Germline V gives CDR1 SNHLY, CDR2 FYNNEI. J lost 6 bases, V lost 5 bases, and 8 bases had no gene match. This CDR3 has 15 residues. The rearrangement joins TRBV2 to TRBJ1-5; 9 nucleotides match TRBD1. The material sequenced was CD4+ T cells from peripheral blood mononuclear cells, taken in the first trimester of pregnancy. This receptor was taken from a female donor with multiple sclerosis, enrolled in a pregnancy study. The chain's CDR3 is CASSLTGGGGQPQHF. CDR3 bases: TGTGCCAGCAGTCTTACAGGGGGCGGCGGTCAGCCCCAGCATTTT. Filled out from reference TRBV2 and TRBJ1-5, the complete variable domain reads EPEVTQTPSHQVTQMGQEVILRCVPISNHLYFYWYRQILGQKVEFLVSFYNNEISEKSEIFDDQFSVERPDGSNFTLKIRSTKLEDSAMYFCASSLTGGGGQPQHFGDGTRLSIL.